This T cell receptor (beta chain) is drawn from a study of blood T cell repertoires in COVID-19 (TCRdb year 2020). A note on the overall study: Samples from collaborators originated in the United States, Italy and Spain and spanned both the acute and convalescent phases of COVID-19. The material from the prospective study consisted of cDNA or gDNA derived from T cells, B-cell-depleted T cells, or PBMCs. Subjects who had been exposed to COVID-19, were actively infected with it, or had recovered from it provided the deeply sampled blood TCRbeta repertoires that made up the dataset. The repertoires were released in a freely available public database meant as a resource for research on the immune response to SARS-CoV-2. Samples were obtained from the ongoing ImmuneRACE study (first 160 participants) and from 950 to 1,500 subjects provided by 6 global collaborators. A de-identified subject ID, COVID-19 status, age in years and sex were almost always included in the sample metadata. Where HLA class I and class II types were available, the types were taken from metadata supplied by the sample provider, not from assay-based typing.

In the case of this clone: Its cognate antigen has yet to be identified. No much larger clone exists at a distance of one base, and base qualities are not known.

Participants in the prospective study were aged roughly 18 to 100 years, lived in 20 to 25 United States geographic areas, and enrolled through a virtual design. To assign participants to cohorts, the prospective study relied on clinical history that participants themselves reported in a screening survey and a study questionnaire. For ImmuneRACE Cohort 3, a participant was defined as recovered based on two consecutive negative NP/OP PCR tests, clearance by a healthcare professional, or resolution of symptoms. In the prospective study, mobile phlebotomists collected whole blood, serum and a nasopharyngeal or oropharyngeal swab from each participant. Additional blood draws and questionnaires over an approximately two-month period could optionally be provided by prospective study participants. Before DNA extraction, prospective study blood samples were shipped either frozen or at room temperature.

The CDR3 holds 19 amino acids from the cysteine to the phenylalanine. The sequence is cut down to CDR3 DNA, 57 bases in frame from base 1. CDR1 and CDR2 were assigned from the germline V gene as SGHTA and FQGNSA. The junction shows trimming of 4 bases on V and 1 base on J, plus 23 bases between the germline ends. What the research found in general, with its limitations: Clinical and demographic metadata were provided uncurated, with the amount varying by source and participant.

The immunoSEQ Assay, a bias-controlled multiplex PCR, was used to amplify TCRbeta CDR3 regions from genomic DNA. As for the original processing: The number of nucleated cells in each sample was estimated by amplification of reference gene primers within the assay. To quantify the absolute abundance of each unique TCRbeta CDR3 rearrangement, sequence reads were collapsed and filtered. For each sample, productive Simpson clonality was calculated as the square root of Simpson's diversity index over productive rearrangements. What TCRdb holds here is the immuneACCESS table cut down to in-frame rearrangements. Part of the clones is not present; checked against another copy, under half of the missing clones reflect an unresolved V gene, and the others are unexplained. The DNA was the basis for D and trimming; V, J and clone size are from that table. This sample has some 200,000 clones in its table, and 88% of those were observed once. The leading ten clones occupy about 2.6% of the sample.

Sequencing was carried out using PBMCs or T cells enriched from blood (not recorded which). The receptor chain draws on TRBV7-2 and TRBJ1-3, with no confident D gene call. This sequence originates from a woman younger than 45 who had recovered from COVID-19. The DNA sequence is TGTGCCAGCAGCTCCCCCGCCGGCCCTACAGTGAATTCTGGAAACACCATATATTTT. Its translation reads: CASSSPAGPTVNSGNTIYF.